One sample yielded the 23 T cell receptor beta chains listed below, sequenced in a study of cytomegalovirus exposure and HLA in healthy donors. PCR used 60 Vbeta primers and 13 Jbeta primers. TCRdb's table, derived via immunoSEQ multiplex PCR, lists solely in-frame clones and lacks some. The profile covers 150,000 to 200,000 clones, with 60% to 85% appearing a single time and 7% to 8.5% taken by the ten largest. Material for sequencing was PBMCs. Receptor source: a male donor in good health and CMV-seropositive.

This chain's CDR3 is CASSDSVYQPQHF. DNA for the CDR3: TGTGCCAGTTCCGACAGCGTCTATCAGCCCCAGCATTTT. V and J are TRBV19 and TRBJ1-5, with TRBD1 as a possible D gene (5 bases). V was shortened by 8 bases and J by 5 bases, with 13 bases between the two germline ends. The CDR3 contains 13 residues. Germline V gives CDR1 LNHDA, CDR2 SQIVND (reference sequence).

The rearrangement joins TRBV9 to TRBJ2-2; possible D gene TRBD2, 6 bases. There are 16 residues in the CDR3. Germline CDR1 and CDR2: SGDLS and YYNGEE. V was clipped by 0 bases and J by 3 bases, with 12 bases between them. CDR3 protein: CASSVGWGLHTGELFF. The DNA for the CDR3 is TGTGCCAGCAGCGTAGGGTGGGGACTTCACACCGGGGAGCTGTTTTTT.

The V call is TRBV7-9, the J call TRBJ1-1; TRBD1 matches 8 bases. V shed 4 bases and J 0 bases; nucleotides not matched to a gene: 16. Germline V gene sequence: CDR1 SEHNR, CDR2 FQNEAQ (reference sequence). The CDR3 sequence is 19 residues long. CDR3 DNA: TGTGCCAGCAGCTACCGGACAGGGTGGGCGGGCGGGATGAACACTGAAGCTTTCTTT. It codes for CASSYRTGWAGGMNTEAFF.

V and J are TRBV5-8 and TRBJ1-2, with 9 bases lining up with TRBD1. Germline V gene lookup returns CDR1 SGHTS and CDR2 YDEGEE. With 4 bases clipped from V and 6 bases from J, the junction kept 4 bases outside the gene matches. This CDR3 has 13 amino acids. CDR3 nucleotide sequence: TGTGCCAGCAGCCGGACAGGGGCGGATGGCTACACCTTC. The encoded protein is CASSRTGADGYTF.

CDR3 protein: CASSLRGGLLSSYNEQFF. CDR3 nucleotide sequence: TGTGCCAGCAGCTTGAGGGGGGGACTGTTGAGCTCCTACAATGAGCAGTTCTTC. The chain has TRBV5-4 and TRBJ2-1, with D possibly TRBD2 on 7 matching bases. CDR3 length: 18 residues. CDR1 is SGHNT, CDR2 YYREEE, per germline (reference sequence). Trimming took off 1 base at V and 0 bases at J, with 17 bases between the two ends.

The V call is TRBV30, the J call TRBJ2-7; TRBD2 is a possible D gene (6 bases). Germline values: CDR1 GTSNPN, CDR2 SVGIG (reference sequence). V dropped 3 bases and J dropped 7 bases, with 19 bases sitting between them. This CDR3 comprises 14 residues. The CDR3: CAWRSRDLRREQYF. CDR3 in DNA: TGTGCCTGGAGGAGCCGGGACTTACGTCGGGAGCAGTACTTC.

The CDR3: CASSQDRRAGANVLTF. CDR3 DNA sequence: TGCGCCAGCAGCCAAGACCGACGGGCTGGGGCCAACGTCCTGACTTTC. The chain uses TRBV4-1 and TRBJ2-6; D remains unclear. The CDR3 runs to 16 residues. Trimming removed 0 bases from V and 2 bases from J, with 8 bases in between. The germline gives CDR1 MGHRA, CDR2 YSYEKL.

The table lists this clone with a few counts. The chain is built from TRBV6-6 and TRBJ2-7; TRBD1 might be the D (6 bases). This CDR3 contains 15 residues. Per the germline V gene, CDR1 is MNHNY and CDR2 is SVGAGI (reference sequence). The V end was cut by 0 bases, the J end by 0 bases, with 9 bases between. CDR3 sequence (DNA): TGTGCCAGCAGTTACTCCCAGGGGAACTCCTACGAGCAGTACTTC. This codes for CASSYSQGNSYEQYF.

V gene TRBV14 combines with J gene TRBJ1-4; possible D gene TRBD1, 6 bases. The CDR3 covers 15 residues. V was pared by 2 bases and J by 6 bases, with 13 bases between. Germline CDR1 SGHDN, CDR2 FVKESK. The CDR3 DNA follows: TGTGCCAGCAGCCAACGTACAGGGATAGATGAAAAACTGTTTTTT. Translation gives CASSQRTGIDEKLFF.

V gene TRBV7-2 combines with J gene TRBJ2-3; a weak D match, TRBD1 (5 bases). Trimming cost V 1 base and J 4 bases, with 12 bases left between them. This CDR3 spans 15 amino acids. Germline V gene lookup returns CDR1 SGHTA and CDR2 FQGNSA. CDR3 sequence: CASSLGGLIADTQYF. The DNA for the CDR3 is TGTGCCAGCAGCTTAGGGGGCTTGATCGCAGATACGCAGTATTTT.

The CDR3 nucleotides read TGTGCCAGCAGCGTAAGGCGGGGGGGCTACACCGGGGAGCTGTTTTTT. Translated: CASSVRRGGYTGELFF. The genes are TRBV9 and TRBJ2-2; 9 bases are a match to TRBD2. V lost 1 base to trimming and J lost 3 bases; unmatched junction nucleotides: 4. This CDR3 is 16 amino acids long. Germline assignment: CDR1 SGDLS and CDR2 YYNGEE.

In nucleotides, the CDR3 is TGCGCCAGCAGCTCGACTCAGGGGGACAGTCATAATGAAAAACTGTTTTTT. Its protein is CASSSTQGDSHNEKLFF. The rearrangement links TRBV5-1 to TRBJ1-4; TRBD1 aligns across 7 bases. Germline trimming cut 3 bases from V and 4 bases from J; bases unmatched to any gene: 12. Germline CDR1 and CDR2: SGHRS and YFSETQ. CDR3 size: 17 residues.

This rearrangement joins TRBV9 to TRBJ2-2, with TRBD2 matching over 9 bases. V shed 3 bases and J 7 bases; nucleotides not matched to a gene: 7. Germline V gene lookup returns CDR1 SGDLS and CDR2 YYNGEE. The CDR3 consists of 15 residues. The CDR3 coding sequence is TGTGCCAGCAGCGCGCGGGGGGGCCGTGTCGGGGAGCTGTTTTTT. This encodes CASSARGGRVGELFF.

This clone was counted only a few times. This rearrangement joins TRBV9 to TRBJ1-1; D is ambiguous. There are 14 residues in the CDR3. Germline CDR1 and CDR2: SGDLS and YYNGEE. V was pared by 4 bases and J by 11 bases, with 21 bases between. The CDR3 nucleotides read TGTGCCAGCAGCCCCCGGGGAGCCGGACCACCGGCTTTCTTT. The encoded protein is CASSPRGAGPPAFF. The full variable domain, completed using reference TRBV9 and TRBJ1-1, is DSGVTQTPKHLITATGQRVTLRCSPRSGDLSVYWYQQSLDQGLQFLIQYYNGEERAKGNILERFSAQQFPDLHSELNLSSLELGDSALYFCASSPRGAGPPAFFGQGTRLTVV.

The chain recombines TRBV7-9 with TRBJ2-2, with 7 bases fitting TRBD1. CDR3 length equals 17 residues. Germline values: CDR1 SEHNR, CDR2 FQNEAQ (reference sequence). V shed 5 bases and J 0 bases; nucleotides not matched to a gene: 9. The CDR3 is CASSPDRVKANTGELFF. In nucleotides, the CDR3 is TGTGCCAGCAGCCCCGACAGGGTTAAAGCGAACACCGGGGAGCTGTTTTTT.

The CDR3 bases are TGTGCCAGCAGCGACATCCGGGAGTCTGGAAACACCATATATTTT. It specifies CASSDIRESGNTIYF. The rearrangement uses TRBV7-9 and TRBJ1-3; D is ambiguous. CDR3 length equals 15 residues. V gave up 5 bases and J gave up 1 base, with 12 bases separating them. CDR1 is SEHNR, CDR2 FQNEAQ, per germline (reference sequence).

This clone was counted only a few times. The gene calls are TRBV5-1 and TRBJ2-7; D gene ambiguous. V was cut by 4 bases and J by 4 bases, with 6 bases left in between. The CDR3 has 11 amino acids. Germline assignment: CDR1 SGHRS and CDR2 YFSETQ. CDR3 DNA: TGCGCCAGCAGCGGAGAATACGAGCAGTACTTC. Its translation is CASSGEYEQYF.

This clone was seen a handful of times. The chain combines TRBV5-6 with TRBJ1-5; possibly TRBD1 for D (6 bases). CDR3 size: 14 residues. CDR1 is SGHDT and CDR2 is YYEEEE in the germline V gene. The V and J ends lost 2 bases and 6 bases respectively, with 12 bases between them. For the CDR3, the DNA is TGTGCCAGCAGCTTTGGGGGCTCGGGTCAGCCCCAGCATTTT. Protein product: CASSFGGSGQPQHF.

In the case of this clone: The same CDR3 can be traced to other DNA sequences in this sample. The J gene is TRBJ1-1, the V gene TRBV13; 9 bases align to TRBD1. CDR3 length equals 16 residues. Germline V gives CDR1 PRHDT, CDR2 FYEKMQ (reference sequence). J was trimmed by 3 bases and V by 5 bases; bases with no gene match: 10. The CDR3 reads CASSVIRDRAHTEAFF. The CDR3 DNA follows: TGTGCCAGCAGCGTCATTCGGGACAGGGCCCACACTGAAGCTTTCTTT.

This chain links TRBV5-4 with TRBJ2-7, with TRBD1 matching 8 bases. Germline V gene lookup returns CDR1 SGHNT and CDR2 YYREEE (reference sequence). The J segment lost 0 bases and the V segment lost 4 bases, leaving 6 bases of the junction unmatched. The CDR3 runs to 15 residues. The CDR3 protein is CASSTGQGLSYEQYF. The CDR3 DNA reads TGTGCCAGCAGCACAGGACAGGGCCTCTCCTACGAGCAGTACTTC.

V is TRBV2 and J is TRBJ2-7, with D possibly matching TRBD2 (6 bases). Trimming shortened V by 8 bases and J by 2 bases, and 10 bases separated the two germline ends. This CDR3 has 12 residues. Germline assignment: CDR1 SNHLY and CDR2 FYNNEI. CDR3 in DNA: TGTGCCAGCTGGGGGGTCCCCTACGAGCAGTACTTC. This sequence encodes CASWGVPYEQYF.

This clone was seen more than once but under ten times. The gene calls are TRBV5-1 and TRBJ1-1; a possible D gene is TRBD1 (5 bases). Trimming shortened V by 0 bases and J by 1 base, and 10 bases separated the two germline ends. Germline V gives CDR1 SGHRS, CDR2 YFSETQ. The CDR3 runs 15 residues. The CDR3 loop reads CASSLADIPNTEAFF. In DNA form, the CDR3 reads TGCGCCAGCAGCTTGGCGGACATTCCGAACACTGAAGCTTTCTTT. Using reference TRBV5-1 and TRBJ1-1 for the parts outside the CDR3, the full variable domain is KAGVTQTPRYLIKTRGQQVTLSCSPISGHRSVSWYQQTPGQGLQFLFEYFSETQRNKGNFPGRFSGRQFSNSRSEMNVSTLELGDSALYLCASSLADIPNTEAFFGQGTRLTVV.

This clone is a singleton in its sample. The V and J genes are TRBV6-6 and TRBJ2-4, with D uncertain. The CDR3 has 14 residues. The V gene lost 2 bases and the J gene lost 11 bases, with 16 bases spanning the gap. Germline-derived CDR1 and CDR2 are MNHNY and SVGAGI (reference sequence). This chain's CDR3 is CASSYNRLHRVQYF. The CDR3 coding sequence is TGTGCCAGCAGTTACAATCGACTCCATCGGGTTCAGTACTTC.